Below are 9 T cell receptor beta chains sequenced from a single sample in a study of blood T cell repertoires in COVID-19. TCRdb's table, derived via immunoSEQ multiplex PCR, lists solely in-frame clones and lacks some. The data hold tens of thousands of clones, with less than 95% observed a single time. Sequenced: peripheral blood. These receptor sequences come from a human donor in a cohort sampled during active COVID-19.

The chain joins TRBV14 to TRBJ2-7; D is possibly TRBD2 (6 bases). V lost 4 bases, J lost 2 bases, and 12 bases lay in between. Germline V gene lookup returns CDR1 SGHDN and CDR2 FVKESK. The CDR3 runs 14 residues. The CDR3, as DNA: TGTGCCAGCAGCCGAGGGACTCCACCCTACGAGCAGTACTTC. It is translated as CASSRGTPPYEQYF.

The CDR3 protein is CASSEKEGSHGNTIYF. CDR3 DNA sequence: TGTGCCAGCAGCGAAAAAGAGGGCTCGCACGGAAACACCATATATTTT. V gene TRBV6-1 combines with J gene TRBJ1-3; no clear D gene. Germline values: CDR1 MNHNS, CDR2 SASEGT. V was cut by 6 bases and J by 4 bases, with 19 bases left in between. The CDR3 spans 16 residues.

The chain is built from TRBV5-6 and TRBJ2-3, with TRBD1 identical over 8 bases. V dropped 3 bases and J dropped 4; count of bases not matched to a gene: 10. Germline assignment: CDR1 SGHDT and CDR2 YYEEEE. This CDR3 is 16 amino acids long. The CDR3 loop is CASSSRRRGPPDTQYF. CDR3 sequence (DNA): TGTGCCAGCAGCTCCCGGCGCAGGGGGCCCCCAGATACGCAGTATTTT.

CDR3 residues: CASSFQGWGYEQYF. The CDR3 bases are TGTGCCAGCAGCTTCCAGGGCTGGGGCTACGAGCAGTACTTC. V gene TRBV5-5 combines with J gene TRBJ2-7, with TRBD1 as a possible D gene (5 bases). This CDR3 is 14 amino acids long. CDR1 SGHKS and CDR2 YYEKEE come from the germline V gene (reference sequence). V lost 2 bases, J lost 3 bases, and 12 bases lay in between. The whole variable domain, filled in from reference TRBV5-5 and TRBJ2-7, reads DAGVTQSPTHLIKTRGQQVTLRCSPISGHKSVSWYQQVLGQGPQFIFQYYEKEERGRGNFPDRFSARQFPNYSSELNVNALLLGDSALYLCASSFQGWGYEQYFGPGTRLTVT.

The chain's CDR3 is CATSDGGQYNEQFF. For the CDR3, the DNA is TGTGCCACCAGTGATGGGGGACAGTACAATGAGCAGTTCTTC. This rearrangement joins TRBV24-1 to TRBJ2-1; the match to TRBD1 covers 7 bases. The CDR3 spans 14 residues. Germline-derived CDR1 and CDR2 are KGHDR and SFDVKD. V shed 3 bases and J 4 bases; nucleotides not matched to a gene: 2.

The chain employs TRBV30 and TRBJ2-3; 10 bases are shared with TRBD1. CDR1 is GTSNPN, CDR2 SVGIG, per germline (reference sequence). V lost 5 bases and J lost 1; bases outside the gene matches: 3. The CDR3 length is 14 residues. CDR3 amino acids: CAWGTGAGTDTQYF. For the CDR3, the DNA is TGTGCCTGGGGGACAGGGGCTGGCACAGATACGCAGTATTTT.

This clone occurred once. The chain joins TRBV2 to TRBJ1-5; D is unresolved. Trimming stripped 6 bases from V and 7 bases from J, with 13 bases between. Germline CDR1 and CDR2: SNHLY and FYNNEI. This CDR3 comprises 13 residues. This CDR3 is CASRNRPGQPQHF. As DNA, the CDR3 is TGTGCCAGCAGGAATAGGCCGGGGCAGCCCCAGCATTTT.

The genes are TRBV6-5 and TRBJ2-1; TRBD2 is a possible D gene (5 bases). Germline V lookup: CDR1 MNHEY, CDR2 SVGAGI. Trimming took 6 bases from V and 0 from J, leaving 6 bases between them. The CDR3 has 13 residues. The CDR3 DNA sequence: TGTGCCAGCAGCAGCGGCTCCTACAATGAGCAGTTCTTC. As protein: CASSSGSYNEQFF.

CDR3 DNA: TGTGCCAGCTCACCAGCCACCGGGACAGCTATTACTGAAGCTTTCTTT. Its translation: CASSPATGTAITEAFF. V is TRBV18 and J is TRBJ1-1, with 7 bases fitting TRBD1. This CDR3 is built from 16 residues. Trimming took 2 bases from V and 5 from J; bases not matched to a gene: 11. Germline-derived CDR1 and CDR2 are KGHSH and LQKENI.